A selection of T cell receptor beta chains follows, all from one sample in a study of blood T cell repertoires in COVID-19. Sequenced by immunoSEQ multiplex PCR; TCRdb stores in-frame clones only, minus some. Counted here are 65,000 to 85,000 clones, roughly 84% occurring once; the ten biggest clones make up roughly 10%. Specimen: peripheral blood. The source is a woman under 30 with acute or convalescent COVID-19. Both conserved end residues are part of each CDR3. The order of the fields is D gene, J gene, V gene, clone size, CDR3 protein, CDR3 DNA. A D gene is named only where the DNA matches it firmly. Size is omitted from some rows. Given values are once, few, many or a class for expanded clones.

TRBD1 TRBJ2-7 TRBV30 NA CAWSSGGDEQYF TGTGCCTGGAGTTCAGGGGGCGACGAGCAGTACTTC
NA TRBJ2-5 TRBV9 NA CASSAGHRKETQYF TGTGCCAGCAGCGCGGGACATCGGAAAGAGACCCAGTACTTC
NA TRBJ2-7 TRBV5-6 NA CASSRALVRSTGEQYF TGTGCCAGCAGCCGAGCGTTAGTTAGGTCCACCGGCGAGCAGTACTTC
NA TRBJ2-2 TRBV30 NA CAWSGDIYTGELFF TGTGCCTGGAGTGGGGACATCTACACCGGGGAGCTGTTTTTT
TRBD1 TRBJ1-1 TRBV5-1 NA CASSFGGTGGTEAFF TGCGCCAGCAGCTTCGGAGGGACAGGGGGCACTGAAGCTTTCTTT
TRBD1 TRBJ2-5 TRBV19 NA CASRDWLGQGIEETQYF TGTGCCAGTAGAGACTGGCTGGGACAGGGGATAGAAGAGACCCAGTACTTC
NA TRBJ1-5 TRBV28 NA CASSLRVPDQPQHF TGTGCCAGCAGCCTCAGGGTGCCCGATCAGCCCCAGCATTTT
NA TRBJ1-6 TRBV5-5 NA CASSFNGGTYSPLHF TGTGCCAGCAGCTTCAACGGCGGGACCTACTCACCCCTCCACTTT
NA TRBJ2-5 TRBV9 NA CASTRYQETQYF TGTGCCAGCACCAGGTACCAAGAGACCCAGTACTTC
TRBD1 TRBJ2-4 TRBV23-1 NA CAAYRPSIDRDSAIIENIQYF TGCGCCGCATACCGACCTTCGATTGACAGGGATAGCGCCATCATCGAAAACATTCAGTACTTC
TRBD1 TRBJ1-2 TRBV7-9 NA CASSGGQDYYGYTF TGTGCCAGCAGCGGAGGACAGGACTACTATGGCTACACCTTC
NA TRBJ1-2 TRBV2 NA CASTWTDYGYTF TGTGCCAGCACCTGGACAGACTATGGCTACACCTTC
TRBD1 TRBJ2-1 TRBV7-6 once CASSIGQALQGNEQFF TGTGCCAGCAGCATCGGACAGGCCCTCCAGGGCAATGAGCAGTTCTTC
TRBD1 TRBJ1-2 TRBV6-1 NA CASSEGQVIYGYTF TGTGCCAGCAGTGAGGGACAGGTCATCTATGGCTACACCTTC
TRBD1 TRBJ2-6 TRBV29-1 NA CSVVGTGRDSGANVLTF TGCAGCGTTGTAGGGACAGGGCGGGACTCTGGGGCCAACGTCCTGACTTTC
TRBD1 TRBJ1-2 TRBV7-9 NA CASSLWTGISRGDYGYTF TGTGCCAGCAGCTTATGGACAGGGATTTCAAGGGGGGACTATGGCTACACCTTC
TRBD1 TRBJ2-1 TRBV7-7 NA CASSLGQGNNEQFF TGTGCCAGCAGCTTAGGACAGGGCAACAATGAGCAGTTCTTC
TRBD1 TRBJ1-1 TRBV2 NA CASSLGQGNTEAFF TGTGCCAGCAGTCTCGGACAGGGGAACACTGAAGCTTTCTTT
TRBD2 TRBJ2-1 TRBV18 NA CASSPREAGVHNEQFF TGTGCCAGCTCTCCCCGGGAAGCGGGAGTACACAATGAGCAGTTCTTC
TRBD2 TRBJ2-1 TRBV12-3/TRBV12-4 NA CASSARLAYRQFF TGTGCCAGCAGTGCTCGACTAGCTTATCGGCAGTTCTTC
NA TRBJ2-1 TRBV24-1 NA CATGLLNNEQFF TGTGCCACCGGTCTATTAAACAATGAGCAGTTCTTC
TRBD2 TRBJ2-5 TRBV5-8 NA CASSLDGRYQETQYF TGTGCCAGCAGCTTGGACGGGAGGTACCAAGAGACCCAGTACTTC
NA TRBJ2-5 TRBV6-4 NA CASSHNYF TGTGCCAGCAGTCACAACTACTTC
NA TRBJ2-3 TRBV5-8 few CASSLKRQSMSTDTQYF TGTGCCAGCAGCTTGAAGCGGCAGTCAATGAGCACAGATACGCAGTATTTT
NA TRBJ1-3 TRBV7-2 NA CASSPISHSSGNTIYF TGTGCCAGCAGCCCTATCTCACACAGCTCTGGAAACACCATATATTTT
NA TRBJ1-2 TRBV4-2 NA CASSQDLGREDVGYTF TGTGCCAGCAGCCAAGATCTTGGCAGGGAGGATGTGGGCTACACCTTC
TRBD2 TRBJ2-1 TRBV5-1 NA CASSLEASGSSYNEQFF TGCGCCAGCAGCTTGGAGGCTAGCGGGAGCTCCTACAATGAGCAGTTCTTC
TRBD1 TRBJ2-5 TRBV5-1 NA CASSPQSLDRRGETQYF TGCGCCAGCAGCCCACAATCGTTGGACAGGAGAGGAGAGACCCAGTACTTC
NA TRBJ2-7 TRBV7-9 NA CASSLVGDSYEQYF TGTGCCAGCAGCTTAGTGGGCGACTCCTACGAGCAGTACTTC
NA TRBJ2-5 TRBV29-1 NA CSTQGLQETQYF TGCAGCACCCAGGGGCTCCAAGAGACCCAGTACTTC
NA TRBJ1-2 TRBV9 NA CASSPRGGATHYGYTF TGTGCCAGCAGCCCCCGAGGAGGCGCAACTCACTATGGCTACACCTTC
TRBD1 TRBJ1-1 TRBV12-3/TRBV12-4 NA CASRLTGGTEAFF TGTGCCAGCAGACTTACAGGGGGCACTGAAGCTTTCTTT
NA TRBJ1-4 TRBV7-9 NA CASSSRTERGEKLFF TGTGCCAGCAGCTCGCGGACGGAAAGGGGTGAAAAACTGTTTTTT
NA TRBJ2-7 TRBV6-2/TRBV6-3 NA CASSYSPRSYEQYF TGTGCCAGCAGTTACTCTCCCAGATCCTACGAGCAGTACTTC
TRBD1 TRBJ2-5 TRBV7-9 NA CASSPGQGQETQYF TGTGCCAGCAGCCCGGGACAGGGACAAGAGACCCAGTACTTC
NA TRBJ1-1 TRBV6-5 NA CASSYGGQINTEAFF TGTGCCAGCAGTTACGGCGGACAGATTAACACTGAAGCTTTCTTT
NA TRBJ1-2 TRBV28 NA CASSSNRVVAGYTF TGTGCCAGCAGTTCGAACAGGGTAGTTGCCGGCTACACCTTC
TRBD1 TRBJ1-3 TRBV19 NA CASTGVAGNTIYF TGTGCCAGCACAGGGGTAGCTGGAAACACCATATATTTT
TRBD2 TRBJ2-1 TRBV3-1/TRBV3-2 NA CASSQGTSSYNEQFF TGTGCCAGCAGCCAAGGGACTAGCTCCTACAATGAGCAGTTCTTC
NA TRBJ1-5 TRBV2 NA CASMRDTNQPQHF TGTGCCAGCATGAGAGACACAAATCAGCCCCAGCATTTT
NA TRBJ2-7 TRBV11-2 NA CASSFSIGGPLSYEQYF TGTGCCAGCAGCTTTTCTATCGGGGGTCCCCTCTCCTACGAGCAGTACTTC
TRBD1 TRBJ1-2 TRBV11-2 few CASSPTGTGWGYTF TGTGCCAGCAGCCCGACCGGGACAGGCTGGGGCTACACCTTC
TRBD1 TRBJ2-1 TRBV28 NA CASSLGGQDRGGYNEQFF TGTGCCAGCAGTTTGGGGGGCCAAGACAGGGGCGGGTACAATGAGCAGTTCTTC
NA TRBJ2-2 TRBV28 few CASAVGGNTGELFF TGTGCCAGCGCCGTGGGGGGGAACACCGGGGAGCTGTTTTTT